The 25 T cell receptor beta chains in this list originate from one sample, sequenced in a study of blood T cell repertoires in COVID-19. Sequencing was performed with immunoSEQ multiplex PCR; in TCRdb, only in-frame clones are kept and a portion is missing. The profile covers just over 650,000 clones, with around 90% appearing a single time and more than 0.25% taken by the ten largest. The specimen was peripheral blood. These receptors were collected from a young woman with acute or convalescent COVID-19.

V usage is TRBV30 and J usage is TRBJ1-5, with a possible D match to TRBD1 (6 bases). V dropped 0 bases and J dropped 6 bases, with 12 bases sitting between them. Germline V lookup: CDR1 GTSNPN, CDR2 SVGIG (reference sequence). The CDR3 is 14 residues long. This chain's CDR3 is CAWSVGGGRQPQHF. CDR3 coding DNA: TGTGCCTGGAGTGTCGGCGGGGGGCGTCAGCCCCAGCATTTT.

The CDR3 region is CASSPRQGDQPQHF. As DNA, the CDR3 is TGTGCCAGCAGCCCTCGACAGGGCGATCAGCCCCAGCATTTT. V gene TRBV7-2 combines with J gene TRBJ1-5; 7 bases are shared with TRBD1. Trimming cost V 5 bases and J 5 bases; bases outside gene matches: 6. This CDR3 comprises 14 residues. CDR1 is SGHTA and CDR2 is FQGNSA in the germline V gene.

This chain joins TRBV4-3 and TRBJ1-3; TRBD1 is a possible D gene (5 bases). The V end lost 0 bases, the J end lost 3 bases, and 9 bases lay between the germline ends. Per the germline V gene, CDR1 is LGHNA and CDR2 is YSLEER. This CDR3 has 15 amino acids. DNA for the CDR3: TGCGCCAGCAGCCAAGACAGGGACTATGGAAACACCATATATTTT. Residues: CASSQDRDYGNTIYF.

This chain uses TRBV6-5 with TRBJ2-2; perhaps TRBD1 as D (6 bases). This CDR3 region has 16 residues. From germline, CDR1 is MNHEY and CDR2 SVGAGI. Trimming took 0 bases from V and 4 from J, leaving 12 bases between them. The CDR3, as DNA: TGTGCCAGCAGTTACTCGCTGGACAGACTCACCGGGGAGCTGTTTTTT. It yields the protein CASSYSLDRLTGELFF.

The rearrangement links TRBV7-6 to TRBJ1-1, with a possible D match to TRBD1 (6 bases). Germline lookup yields CDR1 SGHVS and CDR2 FNYEAQ. This CDR3 has 14 amino acids. Trimming left V 7 bases short and J 2 bases short, with 14 bases between. CDR3 amino acids: CASTPGGANTEAFF. The DNA for the CDR3 is TGTGCCAGCACCCCGGGGGGGGCTAACACTGAAGCTTTCTTT.

V and J are TRBV6-6 and TRBJ1-3; D ambiguous. V was cut by 7 bases and J by 0 bases, with 10 bases left in between. Germline-derived CDR1 and CDR2 are MNHNY and SVGAGI (reference sequence). The CDR3 is 14 residues long. CDR3 sequence: CASINVFSGNTIYF. CDR3 sequence (DNA): TGTGCCAGCATAAATGTATTCTCTGGAAACACCATATATTTT.

The rearrangement uses TRBV18 and TRBJ1-1; 7 bases are a match to TRBD1. The germline CDR1 and CDR2 sequences are KGHSH and LQKENI. The CDR3 is 13 amino acids. After removal of 3 bases from V and 11 bases from J, the junction contained 9 bases not matched to a gene. The DNA for the CDR3 is TGTGCCAGCTCACCTACAGACAGGGATCGGGCTTTCTTT. Its translation is CASSPTDRDRAFF. Supplemented by reference TRBV18 and TRBJ1-1, the full variable domain reads NAGVMQNPRHLVRRRGQEARLRCSPMKGHSHVYWYRQLPEEGLKFMVYLQKENIIDESGMPKERFSAEFPKEGPSILRIQQVVRGDSAAYFCASSPTDRDRAFFGQGTRLTVV.

This sequence joins TRBV30 and TRBJ1-1; D is unresolved. Trimming cost V 2 bases and J 1 base, with 8 bases left between them. The length of the CDR3 is 13 residues. Germline lookup yields CDR1 GTSNPN and CDR2 SVGIG (reference sequence). The CDR3 DNA reads as TGTGCCTGGAGTCCCCACGGGAACACTGAAGCTTTCTTT. It translates to CAWSPHGNTEAFF.

This CDR3 reads CSVDLGGGRLFF. Here the CDR3 DNA reads TGCAGCGTTGACCTCGGGGGAGGCCGACTGTTTTTT. V is TRBV29-1 and J is TRBJ1-4; D possibly corresponds to TRBD1 (5 bases). V dropped 3 bases and J dropped 13 bases, with 15 bases sitting between them. Germline CDR1 reads SQVTM; CDR2 reads ANQGSEA. The CDR3 contains 12 residues.

CDR3 DNA sequence: TGCGCCAGCAGCCTGGCAAGGGGTAATGAAAAACTGTTTTTT. Its translation is CASSLARGNEKLFF. This chain joins TRBV5-1 and TRBJ1-4; D is perhaps TRBD1 (5 bases). There are 14 residues in the CDR3. Germline V gives CDR1 SGHRS, CDR2 YFSETQ. Trimming pared 4 bases from V and 4 bases from J, leaving 11 bases between.

This sequence joins TRBV29-1 and TRBJ1-1; the match to TRBD1 covers 7 bases. CDR3 length: 13 residues. From germline, CDR1 is SQVTM and CDR2 ANQGSEA. V lost 1 base and J lost 5; bases outside the gene matches: 4. CDR3 sequence (DNA): TGCAGCGTTGAAGGGCAGGGGGTTACTGAAGCTTTCTTT. It translates to CSVEGQGVTEAFF.

The genes are TRBV25-1 and TRBJ2-7, with a possible D match to TRBD1 (5 bases). The CDR3 extends over 12 amino acids. Germline CDR1 and CDR2: MGHDK and SYGVNS. Trimming shortened V by 3 bases and J by 5 bases, and 8 bases separated the two germline ends. CDR3 sequence reads: CASSDRAHEQYF. In nucleotides, the CDR3 is TGTGCCAGCAGTGACAGGGCCCACGAGCAGTACTTC.

V and J are TRBV6-5 and TRBJ1-2; D is possibly TRBD1 (6 bases). The CDR3 sequence is 13 residues long. V was trimmed by 6 bases and J by 8 bases, leaving 16 bases between them. The germline CDR1 and CDR2 sequences are MNHEY and SVGAGI. CDR3 loop: CASRINRVDGYTF. The CDR3 coding sequence is TGTGCCAGCAGGATTAACAGGGTCGACGGCTACACCTTC.

The V gene is TRBV7-2, the J gene TRBJ1-2; 9 nucleotides line up with TRBD1. Looked up from germline, CDR1 is SGHTA and CDR2 is FQGNSA. The CDR3 consists of 17 residues. V was pared by 2 bases and J by 4 bases, with 11 bases of the junction left unmatched. In nucleotides, the CDR3 is TGTGCCAGCAGCTTATCACAGGGGGCGGGCAGCCTCTATGGCTACACCTTC. Its translation: CASSLSQGAGSLYGYTF.

The CDR3 reads CASSPWDSTYNEQFF. CDR3 coding DNA: TGTGCCAGCAGTCCCTGGGACAGCACGTACAATGAGCAGTTCTTC. This rearrangement joins TRBV6-5 to TRBJ2-1; 7 bases fit TRBD1. Germline CDR1 and CDR2: MNHEY and SVGAGI. With V trimmed by 5 bases and J by 4 bases, 8 bases remained unmatched. This CDR3 has 15 residues.

This clone was seen just once. The chain couples TRBV4-1 to TRBJ1-5; TRBD1 aligns across 7 bases. V was clipped by 2 bases and J by 7 bases; unmatched bases: 14. The CDR3 is 17 residues long. Germline CDR1 and CDR2: MGHRA and YSYEKL. CDR3 DNA sequence: TGCGCCAGCAGCCAAAGGCCCGACCGGGACAGATCCCAGCCCCAGCATTTT. This gives the protein CASSQRPDRDRSQPQHF.

The chain carries TRBV6-1 and TRBJ1-5; D gene unclear. The CDR3 has 14 residues. V gave up 3 bases and J gave up 4 bases, with 10 bases separating them. Germline CDR1 MNHNS, CDR2 SASEGT. In DNA form, the CDR3 reads TGTGCCAGCAGTGACATCTCGGGGAATCAGCCCCAGCATTTT. Translation: CASSDISGNQPQHF.

V and J are TRBV27 and TRBJ2-7; 9 bases agree with TRBD1. J was trimmed by 4 bases and V by 5 bases; bases with no gene match: 9. The CDR3 covers 15 residues. Germline V lookup: CDR1 MNHEY, CDR2 SMNVEV (reference sequence). CDR3 sequence: CASSPSGTGLYEQYF. CDR3 DNA: TGTGCCAGCAGTCCATCCGGGACAGGGCTATACGAGCAGTACTTC.

The rearrangement joins TRBV5-1 to TRBJ2-3; TRBD2 might be the D (6 bases). This CDR3 is 15 amino acids long. V lost 5 bases to trimming and J lost 2 bases, with 15 bases between them. Germline-derived CDR1 and CDR2 are SGHRS and YFSETQ. CDR3 nucleotide sequence: TGCGCCAGCAGTTCTAGGGACTCGATCACAGATACGCAGTATTTT. Its translation is CASSSRDSITDTQYF. Combining the CDR3 with reference TRBV5-1 and TRBJ2-3 gives the whole variable domain KAGVTQTPRYLIKTRGQQVTLSCSPISGHRSVSWYQQTPGQGLQFLFEYFSETQRNKGNFPGRFSGRQFSNSRSEMNVSTLELGDSALYLCASSSRDSITDTQYFGPGTRLTVL.

The chain carries TRBV9 and TRBJ1-6; 11 nucleotides align to TRBD1. CDR1 is SGDLS and CDR2 is YYNGEE in the germline V gene. The CDR3 runs to 15 residues. Trimming took 3 bases from V and 9 from J; bases not matched to a gene: 5. This CDR3 is CASSARTGGSSPLHF. The CDR3 region has the DNA TGTGCCAGCAGCGCCCGGACAGGGGGCAGTTCACCCCTCCACTTT.

The rearrangement uses TRBV5-1 and TRBJ1-1, with D uncertain. V was shortened by 0 bases and J by 4 bases, with 10 bases between the two germline ends. Germline CDR1 SGHRS, CDR2 YFSETQ. CDR3 length equals 14 residues. The CDR3 loop is CASSLDKMPTEAFF. DNA for the CDR3: TGCGCCAGCAGCTTGGACAAGATGCCCACTGAAGCTTTCTTT.

The chain joins TRBV14 to TRBJ1-2, with 9 positions matching TRBD1. J gave up 6 bases and V 1 base, and 6 bases lay outside the gene matches. CDR1 and CDR2 from the germline V gene are SGHDN and FVKESK. The length of the CDR3 is 15 residues. The CDR3 loop reads CASSQGTGVYHGYTF. CDR3 coding DNA: TGTGCCAGCAGCCAAGGGACAGGGGTTTACCATGGCTACACCTTC.

This clone was picked up a small number of times. The J gene is TRBJ2-7, the V gene TRBV3-1 (or the pseudogene TRBV3-2); D unclear. Germline CDR1 and CDR2: LGHDT and YNNKEL (reference sequence). The CDR3 runs to 16 residues. Trimming cost V 0 bases and J 6 bases, with 18 bases left between them. The CDR3 nucleotides read TGTGCCAGCAGCCAAGATTCCGAGGCAGTGGGTTTCGAGCAGTACTTC. Translation gives CASSQDSEAVGFEQYF.

The genes are TRBV7-8 and TRBJ1-4, with a tentative D call TRBD1 (5 bases). The germline CDR1 and CDR2 sequences are SGHVS and FQNEAQ. The CDR3 runs 15 residues. Trimming left V 1 base short and J 4 bases short, with 10 bases between. The CDR3, as DNA: TGTGCCAGCAGCTTAGTAGGCAGGGTTAATGAAAAACTGTTTTTT. It specifies CASSLVGRVNEKLFF.

This chain connects TRBV24-1 to TRBJ2-7; D is perhaps TRBD1 (6 bases). CDR1 KGHDR and CDR2 SFDVKD come from the germline V gene. V lost 7 bases and J lost 1, with 10 bases in between. The length of the CDR3 is 13 residues. As DNA, the CDR3 is TGTGCCACCAGGGGGACAAATTCCTACGAGCAGTACTTC. Its translation: CATRGTNSYEQYF.